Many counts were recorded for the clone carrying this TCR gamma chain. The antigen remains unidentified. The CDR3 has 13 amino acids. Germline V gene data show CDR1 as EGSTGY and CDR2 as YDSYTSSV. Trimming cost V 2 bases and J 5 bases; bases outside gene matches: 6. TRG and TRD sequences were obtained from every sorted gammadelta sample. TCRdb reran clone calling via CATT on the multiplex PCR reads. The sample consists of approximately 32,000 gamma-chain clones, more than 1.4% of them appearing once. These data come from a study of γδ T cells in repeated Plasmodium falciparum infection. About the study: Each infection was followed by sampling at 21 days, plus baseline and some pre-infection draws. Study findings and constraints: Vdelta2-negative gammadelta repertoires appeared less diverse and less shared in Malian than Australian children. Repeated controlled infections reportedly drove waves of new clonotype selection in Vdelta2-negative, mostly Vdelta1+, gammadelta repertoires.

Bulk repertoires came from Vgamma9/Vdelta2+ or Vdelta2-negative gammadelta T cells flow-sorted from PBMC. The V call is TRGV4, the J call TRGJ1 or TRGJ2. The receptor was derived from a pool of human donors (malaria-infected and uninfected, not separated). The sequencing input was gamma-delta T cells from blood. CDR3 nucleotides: TGTGCCACCTGGGATGCCAGGGATTATAAGAAACTCTTT. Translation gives CATWDARDYKKLF.